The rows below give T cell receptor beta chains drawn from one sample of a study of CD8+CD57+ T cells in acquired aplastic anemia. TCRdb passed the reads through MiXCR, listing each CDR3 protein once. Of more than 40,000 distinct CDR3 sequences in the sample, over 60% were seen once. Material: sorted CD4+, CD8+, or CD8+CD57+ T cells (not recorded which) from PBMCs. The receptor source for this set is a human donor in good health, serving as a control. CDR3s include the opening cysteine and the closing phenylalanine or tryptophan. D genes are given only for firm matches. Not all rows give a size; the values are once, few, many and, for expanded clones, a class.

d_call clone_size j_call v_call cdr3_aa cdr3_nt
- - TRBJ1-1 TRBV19 CASSMTQLNREAFF TGTGCCAGTAGTATGACACAGCTAAACCGTGAAGCTTTCTTT
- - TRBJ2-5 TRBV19 CASKGRVVWETQYF TGTGCCAGTAAGGGACGCGTGGTCTGGGAGACCCAGTACTTC
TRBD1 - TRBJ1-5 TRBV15 CATSRDWPIGTGDQPQHF TGTGCCACCAGCAGAGATTGGCCTATAGGGACAGGGGATCAGCCCCAGCATTTT
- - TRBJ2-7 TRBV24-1 CATSDSHGRSHEQYF TGTGCCACCAGTGATTCCCACGGGAGAAGTCACGAGCAGTACTTC
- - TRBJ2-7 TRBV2 CATNLGQQYF TGTGCCACCAACCTCGGGCAGCAGTACTTC
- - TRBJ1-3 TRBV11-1 CASSLQPVTVSFSGNTIYF TGTGCCAGCAGCCTTCAACCCGTGACAGTTTCCTTCTCTGGAAACACCATATATTTT
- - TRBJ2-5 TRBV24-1 CATSDLQAGGQETQYF TGTGCCACCAGTGATTTGCAAGCTGGAGGCCAAGAGACCCAGTACTTC
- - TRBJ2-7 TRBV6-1 CASSAGFSYEQYF TGTGCCAGCAGTGCAGGTTTCTCCTACGAGCAGTACTTC
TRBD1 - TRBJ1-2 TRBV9 CASTTGGYGGYTF TGTGCCAGCACCACAGGGGGGTACGGAGGCTACACCTTC
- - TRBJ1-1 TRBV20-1 CSAKGGANTEAFF TGCAGTGCTAAAGGGGGAGCGAACACTGAAGCTTTCTTT
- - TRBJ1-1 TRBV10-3 CAISERQAEAFF TGTGCCATCAGTGAGAGACAGGCTGAAGCTTTCTTT
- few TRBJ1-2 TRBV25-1 CASSRGLGGYTF TGTGCCAGCAGTAGAGGGTTGGGTGGCTACACCTTC
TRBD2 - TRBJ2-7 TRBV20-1 CSAYGLAGVSHEQYF TGCAGTGCTTATGGACTAGCGGGAGTGTCCCACGAGCAGTACTTC
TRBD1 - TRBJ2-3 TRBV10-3 CASSYGQGADTQYF TGTGCCAGCAGTTACGGGCAGGGGGCAGATACGCAGTATTTT
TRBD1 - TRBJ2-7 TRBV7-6 CARSLGAGGWYEQYF TGTGCCCGCAGCTTAGGGGCAGGGGGCTGGTACGAGCAGTACTTC
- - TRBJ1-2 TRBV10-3 CAIGQGYNEQFFDGYTF -
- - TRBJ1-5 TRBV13 CASSGAGRSYSNQPQHF TGTGCCAGCAGTGGGGCGGGACGGAGTTATAGCAATCAGCCCCAGCATTTT
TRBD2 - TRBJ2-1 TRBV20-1 CSARVAGLDYNEQFF TGCAGTGCTAGAGTGGCGGGACTAGACTACAATGAGCAGTTCTTC